The 23 T cell receptor beta chains below all came from one sample that was sequenced in a study of T cells after yellow fever vaccination. One entry per CDR3 protein, called by TCRdb with MiXCR from the 5' RACE reads. There are around 320,000 distinct CDR3 sequences in the sample; roughly 10% occur only once, and approximately 3% lies in the top ten. Here the sequenced sample was CD4+ T cells sorted from PBMCs, taken 45 days after the yellow fever booster vaccination. The receptors originated from a man between 18 and 29 years old who received the YFV17D yellow fever vaccine.

The sample holds many counts of this clonotype. J is TRBJ1-5 and V is TRBV20-1; D is unclear. The CDR3 consists of 14 residues. CDR1 DFQATT and CDR2 SNEGSKA come from the germline V gene (reference sequence). Trimming removed 1 base from V and 3 bases from J, with 10 bases in between. The CDR3 bases are TGCAGTGCTAGAGCCCCGGCGGTCAATCAGCCCCAGCATTTT. It encodes CSARAPAVNQPQHF.

This clonotype has at least ten counts. The gene calls are TRBV7-6 and TRBJ1-1; D may be TRBD1 (6 bases). Germline V gene data show CDR1 as SGHVS and CDR2 as FNYEAQ. V dropped 0 bases and J dropped 5 bases, with 13 bases sitting between them. The CDR3 runs 15 residues. CDR3 in DNA: TGTGCCAGCAGCTTAGCGGCAGGGGCGGGAACTGAAGCTTTCTTT. This encodes CASSLAAGAGTEAFF.

A few counts support this clonotype. The chain has TRBV14 and TRBJ2-7, with unresolved D. Germline CDR1 reads SGHDN; CDR2 reads FVKESK. V was pared by 1 base and J by 8 bases, with 12 bases between. CDR3 length: 13 residues. CDR3 in DNA: TGTGCCAGCAGCCAAGCGAGGCTGACTCAGCAGTACGTC. This sequence encodes CASSQARLTQQYV.

The chain is built from TRBV19 and TRBJ1-1, with D possibly TRBD1 on 6 matching bases. From germline, CDR1 is LNHDA and CDR2 SQIVND (reference sequence). The V and J ends lost 5 bases and 3 bases respectively, with 16 bases between them. This CDR3 region has 15 residues. For the CDR3, the DNA is TGTGCCAGTAGTTCCAGGGGCAGGTCGGACACTGAAGCTTTCTTT. Translating gives CASSSRGRSDTEAFF.

The chain employs TRBV5-4 and TRBJ2-2; 10 bases are shared with TRBD1. The V gene end was trimmed by 3 bases and the J gene end by 7 bases; junction bases not matched to a gene: 6. This CDR3 region has 15 residues. Germline loops: CDR1 SGHNT, CDR2 YYREEE (reference sequence). This CDR3 is CASSSGTGVDGELFF. For the CDR3, the DNA is TGTGCCAGCAGCTCAGGGACAGGGGTGGACGGGGAGCTGTTTTTT.

The CDR3 bases are TGTGCTAGTGGCGACTCTAACAGGGTCGATAATGAGCAGTTCTTC. It encodes CASGDSNRVDNEQFF. The chain links TRBV12-5 to TRBJ2-1, with D tentatively TRBD1 (6 bases). Germline CDR1 LGHNT, CDR2 FRNRAP. The CDR3 spans 15 residues. V was clipped by 6 bases and J by 7 bases, with 19 bases between them.

This clonotype showed up just a few times. The chain employs TRBV4-2 and TRBJ1-2, with 9 bases aligning to TRBD1. The CDR3 sequence is 15 residues long. V was pared by 6 bases and J by 4 bases, with 9 bases of the junction left unmatched. In germline, CDR1 is LGHNA, CDR2 YNFKEQ. This chain's CDR3 is CASRGTGTKIYGYTF. As DNA, the CDR3 is TGTGCCAGCAGGGGGACAGGGACAAAGATCTATGGCTACACCTTC.

Ten or more counts support this clonotype. This rearrangement joins TRBV6-6 to TRBJ2-7, with 13 positions matching TRBD2. V was pared by 4 bases and J by 3 bases, with 6 bases of the junction left unmatched. This CDR3 region has 16 residues. Germline loops: CDR1 MNHNY, CDR2 SVGAGI (reference sequence). The CDR3 DNA follows: TGTGCCAGCAGTTTTACCCGACTAGCGGGGGGCTACGAGCAGTACTTC. It is translated as CASSFTRLAGGYEQYF.

This clonotype was seen a handful of times. The chain employs TRBV7-2 and TRBJ1-1, with D unclear. The V gene's germline CDR1 is SGHTA and CDR2 FQGNSA. The CDR3 totals 14 residues. Trimming took off 6 bases at V and 1 base at J, with 12 bases between the two ends. The CDR3 spells CASSIKVGNTEAFF. The CDR3 DNA sequence: TGTGCCAGCAGTATTAAGGTGGGGAACACTGAAGCTTTCTTT.

This clonotype was counted a few times. The V and J genes are TRBV6-5 and TRBJ2-3, with unresolved D. The CDR3 spans 18 residues. Germline V CDR1 and CDR2: MNHEY, SVGAGI. V dropped 0 bases and J dropped 0 bases, with 16 bases sitting between them. CDR3 in amino acids: CASSYSYVHLTSTDTQYF. The CDR3 nucleotides read TGTGCCAGCAGTTACTCGTATGTTCATCTCACTAGCACAGATACGCAGTATTTT.

This clonotype was observed a handful of times. The rearrangement uses TRBV5-6 and TRBJ2-3; the D is unclear. CDR3 length equals 11 residues. V was shortened by 4 bases and J by 11 bases, with 11 bases between the two germline ends. CDR1 and CDR2 from the germline V gene are SGHDT and YYEEEE. In nucleotides, the CDR3 is TGTGCCAGCAGCCGCTTTGGTGGGCAGTATTTT. Protein: CASSRFGGQYF.

This chain joins TRBV10-3 and TRBJ2-1; D remains unclear. In germline, CDR1 is ENHRY, CDR2 SYGVKD. V was clipped by 6 bases and J by 15 bases, with 18 bases between them. The CDR3 covers 12 residues. Here the CDR3 reads CAIRDHPSLWFF. CDR3 nucleotides: TGTGCCATCAGGGACCACCCCTCTTTATGGTTCTTC.

This clonotype was detected a few times. V usage is TRBV6-1 and J usage is TRBJ2-6; D is uncertain. The germline V gene encodes CDR1 MNHNS and CDR2 SASEGT. This CDR3 has 15 amino acids. V shed 6 bases and J shed 0 bases, with 9 bases lying between them. The CDR3 DNA reads as TGTGCCAGCAGCGTCCATAACTCTGGGGCCAACGTCCTGACTTTC. Amino acid sequence: CASSVHNSGANVLTF.

This clonotype was counted only a few times. The gene calls are TRBV28 and TRBJ2-3; 10 nucleotides align to TRBD1. J gave up 5 bases and V 4 bases, and 6 bases lay outside the gene matches. Germline CDR1 reads MDHEN; CDR2 reads SYDVKM. The CDR3 has 15 amino acids. CDR3 amino acids: CASSSHGTGEDTQYF. The CDR3 nucleotides are TGTGCCAGCAGTTCGCATGGGACAGGGGAAGATACGCAGTATTTT.

The chain recombines TRBV19 with TRBJ2-3, with 9 bases aligning to TRBD1. This CDR3 region has 12 residues. CDR1 is LNHDA, CDR2 SQIVND, per germline (reference sequence). The ends lost 4 bases at V and 12 bases at J; junction bases unmatched: 5. CDR3 protein: CASSTRTGAQYF. CDR3 nucleotides: TGTGCCAGTAGTACTCGGACAGGGGCTCAGTATTTT.

In its sample, this clonotype was seen a few times. V and J are TRBV7-2 and TRBJ1-4, with 11 bases lining up with TRBD1. This CDR3 contains 14 residues. Germline CDR1 is SGHTA and CDR2 is FQGNSA. With 5 bases clipped from V and 6 bases from J, the junction kept 2 bases outside the gene matches. The CDR3 protein is CASSADRGHEKLFF. In DNA, the CDR3 is TGTGCCAGCAGCGCGGACAGGGGGCATGAAAAACTGTTTTTT. Variable domain in full (rest from reference TRBV7-2 and TRBJ1-4): GAGVSQSPSNKVTEKGKDVELRCDPISGHTALYWYRQSLGQGLEFLIYFQGNSAPDKSGLPSDRFSAERTGGSVSTLTIQRTQQEDSAVYLCASSADRGHEKLFFGSGTQLSVL.

V gene TRBV5-1 combines with J gene TRBJ1-2; 7 nucleotides align to TRBD1. Germline assignment: CDR1 SGHRS and CDR2 YFSETQ. There are 14 residues in the CDR3. Germline trimming cut 4 bases from V and 2 bases from J; bases unmatched to any gene: 5. CDR3 coding DNA: TGCGCCAGCAGCACCAGGGGGAAAAACTATGGCTACACCTTC. This codes for CASSTRGKNYGYTF.

This clonotype turned up a few times. V gene TRBV4-3 combines with J gene TRBJ1-6; D unclear. Germline V gene data show CDR1 as LGHNA and CDR2 as YSLEER. The CDR3 runs to 12 residues. Trimming pared 0 bases from V and 15 bases from J, leaving 9 bases between. Written as DNA, the CDR3 is TGCGCCAGCAGCCAAGATCTTGGGTGCCTCCACTTT. Protein product: CASSQDLGCLHF.

The gene calls are TRBV4-1 and TRBJ2-1, with D possibly TRBD2 on 5 matching bases. The CDR3 is made up of 14 amino acids. Germline-derived CDR1 and CDR2 are MGHRA and YSYEKL. Deletions cut 3 bases from V and 7 bases from J, with 13 bases between. CDR3 sequence reads: CASSHPVERNEQFF. The CDR3 bases are TGCGCCAGCAGCCATCCGGTCGAGCGGAATGAGCAGTTCTTC.

This clonotype came up once. The chain links TRBV6-6 to TRBJ2-7; 9 bases fit TRBD1. V was clipped by 6 bases and J by 3 bases; unmatched bases: 9. The CDR3 is 15 amino acids. Germline assignment: CDR1 MNHNY and CDR2 SVGAGI (reference sequence). The DNA for the CDR3 is TGTGCCAGCAGACATGACCCGGGACAGGGCTACGAGCAGTACGTC. Residues: CASRHDPGQGYEQYV.

CDR3 protein: CSARVQMGDNEQFF. The CDR3 DNA reads TGCAGTGCTAGAGTTCAGATGGGTGACAATGAGCAGTTCTTC. The V and J genes are TRBV20-1 and TRBJ2-1; no clear D. Germline V gene sequence: CDR1 DFQATT, CDR2 SNEGSKA (reference sequence). The V end was cut by 1 base, the J end by 5 bases, with 12 bases between. The CDR3 spans 14 residues.

This clonotype was found a few times. The chain employs TRBV30 and TRBJ1-1; perhaps TRBD1 as D (5 bases). The ends were cut back, 5 bases at V and 5 bases at J, with 15 bases in the middle. The CDR3 has 13 residues. CDR1 is GTSNPN and CDR2 is SVGIG in the germline V gene (reference sequence). Here the CDR3 DNA reads TGTGCCTGGGGGCGGGGGGTCGGTACTGAAGCTTTCTTT. Protein product: CAWGRGVGTEAFF.

This clonotype was found a few times. The rearrangement uses TRBV3-1 and TRBJ2-7; D gene uncertain. This CDR3 spans 13 amino acids. With 1 base removed from V and 6 bases from J, the gap between germline ends came to 10 bases. Looked up from germline, CDR1 is LGHDT and CDR2 is YNNKEL (reference sequence). The CDR3 DNA follows: TGTGCCAGCAGCCAAGGTGATCGTGGCGAGCAGTACTTC. Its protein product is CASSQGDRGEQYF.